The 4 T cell receptor beta chains reported below all come from one sample, sequenced in a study of regulatory T cells in long-lasting Graves disease. Time point of the sample: newly diagnosed GD, antithyroid drugs for less than 3 months. There was RNA extracted from PBMCs, and the TCR library was made from it. CDR3-region Arm-PCR and iRepertoire HTBI primers produced the TCR beta libraries. TCRdb re-called the multiplex PCR reads through MiXCR, storing one row per CDR3 protein. The sample includes 300,000 to 400,000 distinct CDR3 sequences, approximately 15% seen only once; the top ten take about 27%. These data were also reused for a study on T cells in Graves' hyperthyroidism and ophthalmopathy.

Sequenced here: peripheral blood mononuclear cells (PBMCs), sampled at new diagnosis, from a patient treated with antithyroid drugs. Receptor source: a man in his forties or fifties with Graves disease.

This clonotype was counted ten times or more. CDR3 nucleotides: TGTGCCAGCAGTGAAGGGACAGGTGTGAGCGAGCAGTACTTC. This encodes CASSEGTGVSEQYF. The chain uses TRBV6-2 or TRBV6-3 and TRBJ2-7; 8 bases line up with TRBD1. The CDR3 extends over 14 amino acids. Per the germline V gene, CDR1 is MNHEY and CDR2 is SVGEGT. V was clipped by 5 bases and J by 6 bases; unmatched bases: 9.

This clonotype was picked up a small number of times. The chain recombines TRBV15 with TRBJ1-5; D is perhaps TRBD1 (5 bases). The V and J ends lost 1 base and 2 bases respectively, with 9 bases between them. CDR3 length: 15 residues. In germline, CDR1 is LNHNV, CDR2 YYDKDF (reference sequence). CDR3 protein: CATSRVGGGNQPQHF. The DNA of the CDR3 is TGTGCCACCAGCAGAGTAGGAGGGGGCAATCAGCCCCAGCATTTT.

This clonotype was counted many times. The chain carries TRBV5-1 and TRBJ1-2, with TRBD1 as a possible D gene (6 bases). Germline-derived CDR1 and CDR2 are SGHRS and YFSETQ. The CDR3 spans 14 residues. Trimming cost V 4 bases and J 8 bases, with 18 bases left between them. DNA for the CDR3: TGCGCCAGCAGCCCGGGACAACTCGAGGGAGGCTACACCTTC. This sequence encodes CASSPGQLEGGYTF.

The chain employs TRBV5-1 and TRBJ2-5; D remains unclear. V was pared by 2 bases and J by 0 bases, with 8 bases between. The CDR3 loop spans 14 amino acids. The germline CDR1 and CDR2 sequences are SGHRS and YFSETQ. The CDR3: CASSFTWYQETQYF. The CDR3 DNA follows: TGCGCCAGCAGCTTTACTTGGTACCAAGAGACCCAGTACTTC.